The 15 T cell receptor beta chains presented below share a single source sample, sequenced in a study of T cell changes during pregnancy in multiple sclerosis. Clones were read by immunoSEQ multiplex PCR, and TCRdb kept only the in-frame ones, dropping some. The sample gives around 30,000 clones, roughly 86% of which show up once; roughly 7.9% is in the top ten. The material was CD8+ T cells from peripheral blood mononuclear cells, obtained before pregnancy. These receptor sequences come from a female donor with multiple sclerosis, enrolled in a pregnancy study.

The chain joins TRBV10-1 to TRBJ2-1, with unresolved D. The CDR3 consists of 11 residues. The V gene lost 3 bases and the J gene lost 9 bases, with 6 bases spanning the gap. Germline assignment: CDR1 WNHNN and CDR2 SYGVQD (reference sequence). CDR3 in DNA: TGCGCCAGCAGTGATGGCACTGAGCAGTTCTTC. Its translation: CASSDGTEQFF.

CDR3 DNA sequence: TGTGCCAGCAGTTTGACAGGGTCATCCTACGAGCAGTACTTC. Translation gives CASSLTGSSYEQYF. The J gene is TRBJ2-7, the V gene TRBV28, with 7 bases identical to TRBD1. V trimming: 3 bases; J trimming: 1 base; junction bases outside the gene matches: 3. Germline V gene sequence: CDR1 MDHEN, CDR2 SYDVKM. The CDR3 spans 14 residues.

The chain carries TRBV19 and TRBJ2-1; possibly TRBD2 for D (5 bases). CDR3 size: 14 residues. From germline, CDR1 is LNHDA and CDR2 SQIVND (reference sequence). V was clipped by 3 bases and J by 4 bases, with 10 bases between them. CDR3 protein: CASSMERRYNEQFF. CDR3 bases: TGTGCCAGTAGTATGGAGCGGAGATACAATGAGCAGTTCTTC. The variable domain in full, completed from reference TRBV19 and TRBJ2-1, reads DGGITQSPKYLFRKEGQNVTLSCEQNLNHDAMYWYRQDPGQGLRLIYYSQIVNDFQKGDIAEGYSVSREKKESFPLTVTSAQKNPTAFYLCASSMERRYNEQFFGPGTRLTVL.

V and J are TRBV5-1 and TRBJ2-3; D perhaps matches TRBD2 (5 bases). The germline V gene encodes CDR1 SGHRS and CDR2 YFSETQ. The V and J ends lost 2 bases and 1 base respectively, with 11 bases between them. This CDR3 has 15 amino acids. In DNA, the CDR3 is TGCGCCAGCAGCTTTGATCGAGCGGGCACAGATACGCAGTATTTT. As protein: CASSFDRAGTDTQYF. Variable domain in full (rest from reference TRBV5-1 and TRBJ2-3): KAGVTQTPRYLIKTRGQQVTLSCSPISGHRSVSWYQQTPGQGLQFLFEYFSETQRNKGNFPGRFSGRQFSNSRSEMNVSTLELGDSALYLCASSFDRAGTDTQYFGPGTRLTVL.

V usage is TRBV7-3 and J usage is TRBJ2-7; 11 positions agree with TRBD1. The V segment lost 3 bases and the J segment 3 bases; nucleotides outside the gene matches: 1. CDR3 size: 14 residues. Germline loops: CDR1 SGHTA, CDR2 FQGTGA. CDR3 sequence: CASSLGQGVYEQYF. The CDR3 DNA is TGTGCCAGCAGCTTGGGACAGGGGGTCTACGAGCAGTACTTC.

CDR3 sequence (DNA): TGTGCCAGCAGTTTACAGGGACAGGGGACCTACGAGCAGTACTTC. This codes for CASSLQGQGTYEQYF. J is TRBJ2-7 and V is TRBV28; 10 bases are shared with TRBD1. Germline V gene lookup returns CDR1 MDHEN and CDR2 SYDVKM. The CDR3 is made up of 15 amino acids. The V gene end was trimmed by 2 bases and the J gene end by 2 bases; junction bases not matched to a gene: 3.

This clone was detected once. This rearrangement joins TRBV6-5 to TRBJ2-1; D ambiguous. The V gene lost 0 bases and the J gene lost 1 base, with 10 bases spanning the gap. Germline V gene sequence: CDR1 MNHEY, CDR2 SVGAGI. This CDR3 comprises 16 residues. The CDR3 coding sequence is TGTGCCAGCAGTTACTCGCTCGGAGATTCCTACAATGAGCAGTTCTTC. It is translated as CASSYSLGDSYNEQFF.

The V and J genes are TRBV29-1 and TRBJ2-7, with 7 bases that match TRBD1. CDR3 length equals 13 residues. With V trimmed by 6 bases and J by 1 base, 6 bases remained unmatched. The germline V gene has CDR1 SQVTM and CDR2 ANQGSEA. The CDR3 sequence: CSVEQQGSYEQYF. In DNA, the CDR3 is TGCAGCGTCGAACAACAGGGGTCCTACGAGCAGTACTTC.

This chain joins TRBV6-6 and TRBJ2-3; 10 positions match TRBD1. The ends lost 5 bases at V and 0 bases at J; junction bases unmatched: 5. The germline CDR1 and CDR2 sequences are MNHNY and SVGAGI (reference sequence). The CDR3 runs to 16 residues. The CDR3: CASSTGQGPSTDTQYF. The CDR3 DNA reads TGTGCCAGCAGTACGGGACAGGGGCCTAGCACAGATACGCAGTATTTT.

The gene calls are TRBV5-8 and TRBJ2-5; 10 bases are a match to TRBD2. CDR3 size: 16 residues. V was pared by 0 bases and J by 2 bases, with 4 bases of the junction left unmatched. Germline loops: CDR1 SGHTS, CDR2 YDEGEE. In DNA, the CDR3 is TGTGCCAGCAGCTTGGGGCTAGCGGGGGAGCAAGAGACCCAGTACTTC. Amino acids: CASSLGLAGEQETQYF.

The chain is built from TRBV4-2 and TRBJ2-1; 8 positions match TRBD2. Per germline, CDR1 LGHNA and CDR2 YNFKEQ. The CDR3 is made up of 16 amino acids. V lost 0 bases and J lost 5; bases outside the gene matches: 6. CDR3 residues: CASSQDGAGGNNEQFF. DNA of the CDR3: TGTGCCAGCAGCCAAGATGGGGCGGGGGGTAACAATGAGCAGTTCTTC.

The J gene is TRBJ2-3, the V gene TRBV7-3; TRBD2 is a possible D gene (5 bases). The CDR3 spans 15 residues. Trimming pared 5 bases from V and 2 bases from J, leaving 14 bases between. The germline CDR1 and CDR2 sequences are SGHTA and FQGTGA. The CDR3 DNA sequence: TGTGCCAGCAGCCCCAGCGGTAGCTACACAGATACGCAGTATTTT. It yields the protein CASSPSGSYTDTQYF.

The chain carries TRBV9 and TRBJ2-5; 8 bases match TRBD1. Looked up from germline, CDR1 is SGDLS and CDR2 is YYNGEE. The J segment lost 5 bases and the V segment lost 4 bases, leaving 7 bases of the junction unmatched. The CDR3 covers 14 residues. The CDR3 is CASSRTGWVETQYF. CDR3 coding DNA: TGTGCCAGCAGCAGGACAGGGTGGGTTGAGACCCAGTACTTC.

The chain recombines TRBV2 with TRBJ1-5, with a possible D match to TRBD1 (5 bases). Looked up from germline, CDR1 is SNHLY and CDR2 is FYNNEI. V lost 1 base to trimming and J lost 4 bases, with 11 bases between them. The CDR3 covers 15 residues. CDR3 DNA: TGTGCCAGCAGTGAAGGGGGGGGAGGAAATCAGCCCCAGCATTTT. This encodes CASSEGGGGNQPQHF. The variable domain in full, with the rest retrieved from reference TRBV2 and TRBJ1-5, is EPEVTQTPSHQVTQMGQEVILRCVPISNHLYFYWYRQILGQKVEFLVSFYNNEISEKSEIFDDQFSVERPDGSNFTLKIRSTKLEDSAMYFCASSEGGGGNQPQHFGDGTRLSIL.

This chain joins TRBV5-1 and TRBJ1-2, with D possibly TRBD1 on 6 matching bases. Germline CDR1 SGHRS, CDR2 YFSETQ. Trimming took off 0 bases at V and 11 bases at J, with 11 bases between the two ends. This CDR3 region has 12 residues. The CDR3 spells CASSLGRGLYTF. The CDR3 DNA sequence: TGCGCCAGCAGCTTGGGGCGGGGGCTGTACACCTTC. Variable domain in full (rest from reference TRBV5-1 and TRBJ1-2): KAGVTQTPRYLIKTRGQQVTLSCSPISGHRSVSWYQQTPGQGLQFLFEYFSETQRNKGNFPGRFSGRQFSNSRSEMNVSTLELGDSALYLCASSLGRGLYTFGSGTRLTVV.